The T cell receptor (beta chain) described here comes from a study of T cell responses to AZD1222 COVID-19 vaccine. The study's findings and limits: The repertoires were collected only after the peak T cell response. Most donors were white British, females outnumbered males, and clonal diversity was possibly underestimated.

From germline, CDR1 is DFQATT and CDR2 SNEGSKA (reference sequence). The junction had 5 bases not matched to a gene; V was cut back by 3 bases and J by 3 bases. The CDR3 runs to 14 residues. With regard to this clone: The antigen is unknown.

Profiled with immunoSEQ multiplex PCR; TCRdb holds only in-frame clones, not every one. The repertoire holds approximately 140,000 clones, with around 94% as singletons. The sequencing here drew on peripheral blood, taken on day 0 of AZD1222 vaccination. V usage is TRBV20-1 and J usage is TRBJ1-5, with 7 positions matching TRBD1. The receptor's source is an adult in good health. The CDR3 loop is CSASRGQYNQPQHF. The CDR3 coding sequence is TGCAGTGCTAGTCGGGGACAGTACAATCAGCCCCAGCATTTT.